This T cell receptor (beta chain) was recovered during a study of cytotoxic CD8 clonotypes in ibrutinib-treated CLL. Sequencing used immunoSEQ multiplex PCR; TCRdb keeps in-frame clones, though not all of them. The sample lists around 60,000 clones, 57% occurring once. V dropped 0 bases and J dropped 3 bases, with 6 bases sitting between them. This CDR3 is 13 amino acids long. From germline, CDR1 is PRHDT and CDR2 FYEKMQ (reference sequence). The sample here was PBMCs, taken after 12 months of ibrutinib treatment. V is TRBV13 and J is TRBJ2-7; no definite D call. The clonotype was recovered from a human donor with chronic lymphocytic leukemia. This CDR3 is CASSLGAVYEQYF. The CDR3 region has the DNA TGTGCCAGCAGCTTAGGTGCAGTCTACGAGCAGTACTTC.